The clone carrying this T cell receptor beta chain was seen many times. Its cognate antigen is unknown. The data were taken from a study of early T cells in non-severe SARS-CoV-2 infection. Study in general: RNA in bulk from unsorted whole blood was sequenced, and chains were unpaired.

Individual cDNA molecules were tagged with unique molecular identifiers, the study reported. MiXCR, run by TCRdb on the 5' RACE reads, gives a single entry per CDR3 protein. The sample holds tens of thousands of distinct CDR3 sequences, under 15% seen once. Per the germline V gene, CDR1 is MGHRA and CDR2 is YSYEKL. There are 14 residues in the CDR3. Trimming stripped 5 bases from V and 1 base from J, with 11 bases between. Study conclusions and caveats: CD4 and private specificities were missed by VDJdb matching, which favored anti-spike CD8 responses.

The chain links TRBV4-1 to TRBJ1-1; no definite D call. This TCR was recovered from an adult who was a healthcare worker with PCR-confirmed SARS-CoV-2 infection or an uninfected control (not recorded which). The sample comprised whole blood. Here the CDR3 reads CASSVSLGNTEAFF. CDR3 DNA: TGCGCCAGCAGCGTTAGTTTAGGGAACACTGAAGCTTTCTTT.